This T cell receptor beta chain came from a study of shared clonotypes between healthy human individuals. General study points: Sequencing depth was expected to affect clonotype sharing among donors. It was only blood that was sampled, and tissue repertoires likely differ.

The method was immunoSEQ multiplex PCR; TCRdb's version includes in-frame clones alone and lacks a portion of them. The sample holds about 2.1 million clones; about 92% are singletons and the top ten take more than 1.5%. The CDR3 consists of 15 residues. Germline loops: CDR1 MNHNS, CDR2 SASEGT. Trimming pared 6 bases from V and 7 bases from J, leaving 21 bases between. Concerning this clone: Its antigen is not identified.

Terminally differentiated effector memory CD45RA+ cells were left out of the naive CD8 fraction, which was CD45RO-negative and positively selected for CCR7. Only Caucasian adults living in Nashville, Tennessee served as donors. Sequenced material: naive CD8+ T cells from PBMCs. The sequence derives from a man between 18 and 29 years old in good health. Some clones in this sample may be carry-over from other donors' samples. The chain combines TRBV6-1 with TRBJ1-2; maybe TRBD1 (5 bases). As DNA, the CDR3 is TGTGCCAGCAGCGGGGGGAGCAGGGTGTCGGGTGGCTACACCTTC. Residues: CASSGGSRVSGGYTF.